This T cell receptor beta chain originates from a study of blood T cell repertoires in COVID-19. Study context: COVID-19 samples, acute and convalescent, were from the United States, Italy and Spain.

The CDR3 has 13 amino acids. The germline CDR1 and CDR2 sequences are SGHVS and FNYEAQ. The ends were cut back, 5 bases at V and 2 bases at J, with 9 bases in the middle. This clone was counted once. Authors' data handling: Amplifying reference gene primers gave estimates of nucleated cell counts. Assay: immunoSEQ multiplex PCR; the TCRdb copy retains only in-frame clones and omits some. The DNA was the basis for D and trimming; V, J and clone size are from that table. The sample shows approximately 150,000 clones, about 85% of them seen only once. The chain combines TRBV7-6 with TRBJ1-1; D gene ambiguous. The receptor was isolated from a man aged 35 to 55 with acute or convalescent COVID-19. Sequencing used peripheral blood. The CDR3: CASSPGPNTEAFF. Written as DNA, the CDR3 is TGTGCCAGCAGCCCAGGCCCCAACACTGAAGCTTTCTTT.